This TCR beta chain was documented in a study of T cell clusters in autoimmune cytopenias. On the study more broadly: Healthy donor controls had a mean age of approximately 57 years and median age of about 60 years.

One tube held mixed TRB-A and TRB-B primer pools for touch-down PCR. TCRdb reprocessed the multiplex PCR reads and stores each CDR3 protein as one record, lacking DNA. Its clone listing holds about 5,100 distinct CDR3 sequences. From germline, CDR1 is LNHDA and CDR2 SQIVND (reference sequence). The CDR3 has 14 amino acids. Each sample's input was about 270 ng genomic DNA, some 38,000 genome equivalents. These data are also associated with another study on T cell repertoires in aging, cancer and after chemotherapy. That paper notes: Compared with age-matched healthy donors, untreated hematological or solid cancer patients showed higher blood TCR clonality. In each cancer cohort, median generation probability increased across chemotherapy, suggesting thymic output rebounded.

The sequence was obtained from a human donor in good health. Sequencing used peripheral blood. V gene TRBV19 combines with J gene TRBJ2-7; TCRdb designates TRBD2, a call that cannot be tested without DNA. The CDR3 loop reads CASSMGLAHYEQYF.